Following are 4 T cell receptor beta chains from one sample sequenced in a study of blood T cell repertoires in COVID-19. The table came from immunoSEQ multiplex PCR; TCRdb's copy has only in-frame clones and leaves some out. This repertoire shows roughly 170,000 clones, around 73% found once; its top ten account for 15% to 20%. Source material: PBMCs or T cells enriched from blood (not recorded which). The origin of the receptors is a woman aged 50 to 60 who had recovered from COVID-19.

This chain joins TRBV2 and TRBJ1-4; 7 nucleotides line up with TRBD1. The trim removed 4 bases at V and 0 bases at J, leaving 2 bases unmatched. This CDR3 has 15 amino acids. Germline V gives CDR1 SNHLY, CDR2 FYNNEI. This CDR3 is CASSATGATNEKLFF. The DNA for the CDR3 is TGTGCCAGCAGTGCCACAGGGGCAACTAATGAAAAACTGTTTTTT.

The CDR3 protein is CASSPWGGSSGNTIYF. The CDR3 bases are TGTGCCAGCAGCCCCTGGGGAGGTAGCTCTGGAAACACCATATATTTT. The chain is built from TRBV28 and TRBJ1-3, with D uncertain. CDR3 length: 16 amino acids. V lost 6 bases and J 0 bases, leaving 15 bases between the germline ends. Germline V gene data show CDR1 as MDHEN and CDR2 as SYDVKM. Based on the CDR3 plus reference TRBV28 and TRBJ1-3, the full variable domain is DVKVTQSSRYLVKRTGEKVFLECVQDMDHENMFWYRQDPGLGLRLIYFSYDVKMKEKGDIPEGYSVSREKKERFSLILESASTNQTSMYLCASSPWGGSSGNTIYFGEGSWLTVV.

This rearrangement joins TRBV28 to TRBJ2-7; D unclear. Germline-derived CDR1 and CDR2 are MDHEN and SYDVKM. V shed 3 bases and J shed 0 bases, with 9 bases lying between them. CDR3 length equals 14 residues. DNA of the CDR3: TGTGCCAGCAGTTTGGTACTCGACTCCTACGAGCAGTACTTC. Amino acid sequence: CASSLVLDSYEQYF.

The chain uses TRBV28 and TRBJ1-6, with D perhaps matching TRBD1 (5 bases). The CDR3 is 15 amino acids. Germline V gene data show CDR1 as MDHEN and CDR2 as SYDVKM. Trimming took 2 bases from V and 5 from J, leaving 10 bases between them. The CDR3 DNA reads TGTGCCAGCAGTTTAATTGGGACTAATAATTCACCCCTCCACTTT. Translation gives CASSLIGTNNSPLHF.